This TCR beta chain was identified in a study of blood T cells in healthy people across ages. CDR1 is MNHEY and CDR2 is SVGAGI in the germline V gene. The CDR3 contains 12 residues. Trimming left V 4 bases short and J 15 bases short, with 13 bases between. Remarks on this clonotype: Its antigen is not known.

Alongside a J-beta primer mix, a sample-barcoded 5' primer served in a second PCR lasting about 7 to 12 cycles. TCRdb redid the calling of the 5' RACE reads with MiXCR, one entry per CDR3 protein. The sample shows approximately 820,000 distinct CDR3 sequences, approximately 44% of them seen only once. Findings and caveats of the study: Getting older went along with TCR beta diversity per million T cells dropping roughly linearly.

The sequence was obtained from a man in his sixties in good health. The material sequenced was blood. The V gene is TRBV6-5, the J gene TRBJ1-6; possibly TRBD1 for D (5 bases). CDR3 in amino acids: CASSSGLSGLHF. In DNA form, the CDR3 reads TGTGCCAGCAGTTCAGGGCTCTCTGGCCTCCACTTT.